The source of this TCR beta chain is a study of identical twins. The CDR3 length is 18 residues. Trimming took off 5 bases at V and 0 bases at J, with 17 bases between the two ends. From germline, CDR1 is SGHAT and CDR2 FQDESV (reference sequence). TCRdb re-called the 5' RACE reads through MiXCR, storing one row per CDR3 protein. The sample has 550,000 to 700,000 distinct CDR3 sequences, 9% to 10% seen once; the top ten hold around 3%. Study-wide points: Insertions ran lower in abundant cord blood beta clonotypes, though not in memory repertoires. The study found excess low generation probability among twin-shared out-of-frame alpha sequences.

There are many counts of this clonotype. Its antigen is as yet unknown. The sample was also reused in another study, on yellow fever vaccine responses in identical twins. Per that study: Convergence reportedly seemed to mark part of the twins' vaccine T cell response, with personalization marking the rest.

The chain has TRBV11-1 and TRBJ2-6, with no clear D. The receptor comes from a young woman in good health. Specimen: PBMCs. The CDR3, as DNA: TGTGCCAGCAGCCTATGGGTGGCAGACTTCTCTGGGGCCAACGTCCTGACTTTC. The encoded protein is CASSLWVADFSGANVLTF.